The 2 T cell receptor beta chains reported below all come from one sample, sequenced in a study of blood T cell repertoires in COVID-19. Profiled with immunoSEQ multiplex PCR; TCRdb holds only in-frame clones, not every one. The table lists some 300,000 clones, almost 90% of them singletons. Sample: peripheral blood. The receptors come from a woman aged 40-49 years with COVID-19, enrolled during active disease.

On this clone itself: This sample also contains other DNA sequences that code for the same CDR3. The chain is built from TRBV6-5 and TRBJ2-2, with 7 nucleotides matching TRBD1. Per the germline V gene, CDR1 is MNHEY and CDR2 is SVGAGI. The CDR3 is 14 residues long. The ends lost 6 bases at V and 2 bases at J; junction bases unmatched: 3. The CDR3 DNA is TGTGCCAGCAGGCGACAGGGTAACACCGGGGAGCTGTTTTTT. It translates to CASRRQGNTGELFF.

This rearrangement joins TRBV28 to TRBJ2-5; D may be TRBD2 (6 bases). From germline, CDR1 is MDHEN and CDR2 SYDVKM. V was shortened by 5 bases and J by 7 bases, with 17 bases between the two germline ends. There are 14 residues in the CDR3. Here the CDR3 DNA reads TGTGCCAGCAGTATCAGCGGGTTAGTCGGGACCCAGTACTTC. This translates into CASSISGLVGTQYF. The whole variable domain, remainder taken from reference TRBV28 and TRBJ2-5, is DVKVTQSSRYLVKRTGEKVFLECVQDMDHENMFWYRQDPGLGLRLIYFSYDVKMKEKGDIPEGYSVSREKKERFSLILESASTNQTSMYLCASSISGLVGTQYFGPGTRLLVL.